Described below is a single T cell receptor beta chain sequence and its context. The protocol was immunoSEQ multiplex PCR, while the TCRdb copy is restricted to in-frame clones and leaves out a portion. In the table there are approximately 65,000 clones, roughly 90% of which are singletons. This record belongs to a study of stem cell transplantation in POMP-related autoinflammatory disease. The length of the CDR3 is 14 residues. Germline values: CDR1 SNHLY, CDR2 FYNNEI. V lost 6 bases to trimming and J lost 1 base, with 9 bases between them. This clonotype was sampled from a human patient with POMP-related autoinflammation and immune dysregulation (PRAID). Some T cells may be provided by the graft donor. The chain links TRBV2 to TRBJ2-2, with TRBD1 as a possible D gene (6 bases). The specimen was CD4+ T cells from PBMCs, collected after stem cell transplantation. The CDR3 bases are TGTGCCAGCAGGGAGGACAGGAACACCGGGGAGCTGTTTTTT. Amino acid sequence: CASREDRNTGELFF.